The rows below give T cell receptor beta chains drawn from one sample of a study of CD8 T cells in ankylosing spondylitis. MiXCR was run by TCRdb on the 5' RACE reads, yielding one entry per CDR3 protein. The sample consists of fewer than 400,000 distinct CDR3 sequences, about 14% of them appearing once. Sequencing was done on a sample of blood, either unsorted or a sorted T cell fraction (not recorded which). These receptor sequences come from a male donor with ankylosing spondylitis or in good health (not recorded which). Both conserved end residues are trimmed from each CDR3.

j_gene: TRBJ2-7; len: 12; v_gene: TRBV2; CDR3aa: ASSKDRVGSEQY
j_gene: TRBJ1-1; len: 14; v_gene: TRBV20-1; CDR3aa: SAWSGLRGMNTEAF
j_gene: TRBJ2-1; len: 11; v_gene: TRBV29-1; CDR3aa: SAQGLVDNEQF
j_gene: TRBJ1-2; len: 11; v_gene: TRBV6-5; CDR3aa: ASSYSGKYGYT
j_gene: TRBJ2-3; len: 15; v_gene: TRBV6-1; CDR3aa: ASSQNGLDRGIDTQY
j_gene: TRBJ2-5; len: 8; v_gene: TRBV6-1; CDR3aa: AAAGETQY
j_gene: TRBJ2-7; len: 10; v_gene: TRBV7-9; CDR3aa: ASSFLGSEQY
j_gene: TRBJ1-1; len: 11; v_gene: TRBV18; CDR3aa: ASSSGGDTEAF
j_gene: TRBJ2-7; len: 13; v_gene: TRBV11-2; CDR3aa: ASSSWGQGSYEQY
j_gene: TRBJ2-1; len: 13; v_gene: TRBV3-1; CDR3aa: ASSDLASSYNEQF
j_gene: TRBJ1-5; len: 13; v_gene: TRBV5-1; CDR3aa: ASSPSGQGTQPQH
j_gene: TRBJ1-5; len: 13; v_gene: TRBV3-1; CDR3aa: ASSLQIGSNQPQH
j_gene: TRBJ2-5; len: 13; v_gene: TRBV4-2; CDR3aa: ASSQGQERRETQY
j_gene: TRBJ2-7; len: 10; v_gene: TRBV18; CDR3aa: ASSPGGYEQY
j_gene: TRBJ2-2; len: 13; v_gene: TRBV5-1; CDR3aa: ASSLDRADTGELF
j_gene: TRBJ1-2; len: 12; v_gene: TRBV5-1; CDR3aa: ASSLAGREGSYT
j_gene: TRBJ2-7; len: 12; v_gene: TRBV6-1; CDR3aa: ASSPGDIKAEQY
j_gene: TRBJ2-2; len: 11; v_gene: TRBV9; CDR3aa: ASSVGMAGELF
j_gene: TRBJ2-1; len: 11; v_gene: TRBV7-9; CDR3aa: ASSPLLGGEQF
j_gene: TRBJ2-2; len: 14; v_gene: TRBV5-5; CDR3aa: ASSLVASQRTGELF
j_gene: TRBJ2-7; len: 14; v_gene: TRBV12-3/TRBV12-4; CDR3aa: ASSFAGLAISYEQY
j_gene: TRBJ1-1; len: 11; v_gene: TRBV7-9; CDR3aa: ASSLGTRTEAF
j_gene: TRBJ2-2; len: 13; v_gene: TRBV7-2; CDR3aa: ASTQTGSDTGELF
j_gene: TRBJ1-1; len: 9; v_gene: TRBV20-1; CDR3aa: SARGGTEAF
j_gene: TRBJ1-1; len: 11; v_gene: TRBV7-9; CDR3aa: ASSRRGGTEAF
j_gene: TRBJ2-5; len: 12; v_gene: TRBV5-1; CDR3aa: ASSHSGAEETQY
j_gene: TRBJ1-5; len: 11; v_gene: TRBV6-1; CDR3aa: ASGQGADQPQH
j_gene: TRBJ2-1; len: 11; v_gene: TRBV12-5; CDR3aa: ASGYRELNEQF
j_gene: TRBJ1-1; len: 13; v_gene: TRBV5-1; CDR3aa: ASSPAARGRTEAF
j_gene: TRBJ2-3; len: 9; v_gene: TRBV10-2; CDR3aa: ASSESVTQY
j_gene: TRBJ1-3; len: 14; v_gene: TRBV5-1; CDR3aa: ASSLGGGSSGNTIY
j_gene: TRBJ2-3; len: 11; v_gene: TRBV2; CDR3aa: ASNGLVADTQY
j_gene: TRBJ1-2; len: 9; v_gene: TRBV20-1; CDR3aa: SARIYGGYT
j_gene: TRBJ2-1; len: 14; v_gene: TRBV12-3/TRBV12-4; CDR3aa: ASRRAAGGDYNEQF
j_gene: TRBJ1-2; len: 14; v_gene: TRBV6-5; CDR3aa: ASSSQPGPANYGYT
j_gene: TRBJ2-7; len: 13; v_gene: TRBV12-3/TRBV12-4; CDR3aa: ASSLMGQGAGEQY
j_gene: TRBJ2-2; len: 13; v_gene: TRBV12-3/TRBV12-4; CDR3aa: ASRSGGTGTGELF
j_gene: TRBJ2-5; len: 11; v_gene: TRBV5-1; CDR3aa: ASSLTGGETQY
j_gene: TRBJ1-1; len: 14; v_gene: TRBV20-1; CDR3aa: SALDRGRGLNTEAF
j_gene: TRBJ2-7; len: 14; v_gene: TRBV16; CDR3aa: ACTQMAGTGIHEQY
j_gene: TRBJ1-2; len: 10; v_gene: TRBV29-1; CDR3aa: SAPGDNYGYT
j_gene: TRBJ2-4; len: 14; v_gene: TRBV7-9; CDR3aa: ASSRERGTAQNIQY
j_gene: TRBJ1-2; len: 12; v_gene: TRBV25-1; CDR3aa: ATQSQGWTSGYT
j_gene: TRBJ2-5; len: 10; v_gene: TRBV20-1; CDR3aa: SAQPIQETQY
j_gene: TRBJ2-7; len: 10; v_gene: TRBV12-3/TRBV12-4; CDR3aa: ASSISLYEQY
j_gene: TRBJ1-2; len: 13; v_gene: TRBV27; CDR3aa: ASSLGRSNFYGYT
j_gene: TRBJ2-4; len: 13; v_gene: TRBV4-2; CDR3aa: ASSPGWGAKNIQY
j_gene: TRBJ2-1; len: 13; v_gene: TRBV5-1; CDR3aa: ASSLEGVVYNEQF
j_gene: TRBJ2-7; len: 12; v_gene: TRBV27; CDR3aa: ASSPLAGVHEQY
j_gene: TRBJ2-3; len: 14; v_gene: TRBV7-7; CDR3aa: ASSLGGPGEGDTQY
j_gene: TRBJ1-2; len: 10; v_gene: TRBV2; CDR3aa: ASREDRWGYT
j_gene: TRBJ1-4; len: 14; v_gene: TRBV4-2; CDR3aa: ASSQDLGGDGEKLF
j_gene: TRBJ1-1; len: 9; v_gene: TRBV18; CDR3aa: ASSVNTEAF
j_gene: TRBJ1-1; len: 11; v_gene: TRBV5-4; CDR3aa: ASSGRQAPEAF
j_gene: TRBJ2-5; len: 13; v_gene: TRBV20-1; CDR3aa: SAQALSGGAETQY
j_gene: TRBJ2-1; len: 14; v_gene: TRBV3-1; CDR3aa: ASSPTSGGSYNEQF
j_gene: TRBJ1-2; len: 10; v_gene: TRBV7-2; CDR3aa: ASSATGVGYT